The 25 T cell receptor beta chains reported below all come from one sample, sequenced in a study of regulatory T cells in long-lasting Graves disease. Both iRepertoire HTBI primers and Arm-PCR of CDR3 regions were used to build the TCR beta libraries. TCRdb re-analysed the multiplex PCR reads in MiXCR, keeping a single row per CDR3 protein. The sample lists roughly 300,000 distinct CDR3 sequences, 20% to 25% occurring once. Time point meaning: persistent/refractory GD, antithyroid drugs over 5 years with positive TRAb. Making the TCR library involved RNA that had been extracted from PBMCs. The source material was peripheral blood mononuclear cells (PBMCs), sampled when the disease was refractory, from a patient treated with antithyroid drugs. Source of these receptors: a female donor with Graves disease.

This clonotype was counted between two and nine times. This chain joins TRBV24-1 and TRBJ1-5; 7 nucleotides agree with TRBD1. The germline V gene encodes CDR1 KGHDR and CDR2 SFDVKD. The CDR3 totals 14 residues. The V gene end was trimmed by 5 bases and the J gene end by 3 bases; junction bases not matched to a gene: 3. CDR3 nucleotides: TGTGCCACCAGTGGCGGGACAGACAATCAGCCCCAGCATTTT. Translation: CATSGGTDNQPQHF.

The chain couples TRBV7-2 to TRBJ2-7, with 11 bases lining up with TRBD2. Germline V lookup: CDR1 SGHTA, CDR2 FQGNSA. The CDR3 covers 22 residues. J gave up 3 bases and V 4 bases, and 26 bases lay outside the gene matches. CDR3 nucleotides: TGTGCCAGCAGCTCGAGAGGACTGACAGAACCTAGCGGGAGGACGAGTAGCTACGAGCAGTACTTC. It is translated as CASSSRGLTEPSGRTSSYEQYF.

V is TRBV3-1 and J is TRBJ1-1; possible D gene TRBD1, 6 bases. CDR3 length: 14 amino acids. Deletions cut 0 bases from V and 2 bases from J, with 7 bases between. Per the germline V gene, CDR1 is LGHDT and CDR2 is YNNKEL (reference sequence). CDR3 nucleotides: TGTGCCAGCAGCCAAGACAGGGGTAACACTGAAGCTTTCTTT. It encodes CASSQDRGNTEAFF.

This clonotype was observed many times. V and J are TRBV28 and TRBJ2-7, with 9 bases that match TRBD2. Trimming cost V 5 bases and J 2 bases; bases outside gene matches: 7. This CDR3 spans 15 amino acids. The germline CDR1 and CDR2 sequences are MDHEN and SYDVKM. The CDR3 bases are TGTGCCAGCAGTGTCGGGACTAGCCAGACCTACGAGCAGTACTTC. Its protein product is CASSVGTSQTYEQYF.

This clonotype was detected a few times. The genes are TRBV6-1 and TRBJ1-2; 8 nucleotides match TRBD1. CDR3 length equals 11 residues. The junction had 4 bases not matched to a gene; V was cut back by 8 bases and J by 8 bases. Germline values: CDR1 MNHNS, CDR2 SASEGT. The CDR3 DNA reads TGTGCCAGCGGACAGGGAAGAGGCTACACCTTC. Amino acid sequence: CASGQGRGYTF.

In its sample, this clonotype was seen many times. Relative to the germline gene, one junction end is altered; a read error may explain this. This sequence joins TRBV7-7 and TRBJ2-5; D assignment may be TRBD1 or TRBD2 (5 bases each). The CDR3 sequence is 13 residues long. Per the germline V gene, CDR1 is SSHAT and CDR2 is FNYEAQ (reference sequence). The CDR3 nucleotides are TGTGCTAGCAGCCCGGGACACCAAGAGACCCAGTACTTC. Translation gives CASSPGHQETQYF.

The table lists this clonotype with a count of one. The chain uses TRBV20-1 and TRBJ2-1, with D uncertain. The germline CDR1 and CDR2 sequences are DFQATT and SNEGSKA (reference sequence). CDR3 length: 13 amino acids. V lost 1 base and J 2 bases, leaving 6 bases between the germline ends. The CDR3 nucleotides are TGCAGTGCTAGAGGCGGAACCTACAATGAGCAGTTCTTC. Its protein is CSARGGTYNEQFF.

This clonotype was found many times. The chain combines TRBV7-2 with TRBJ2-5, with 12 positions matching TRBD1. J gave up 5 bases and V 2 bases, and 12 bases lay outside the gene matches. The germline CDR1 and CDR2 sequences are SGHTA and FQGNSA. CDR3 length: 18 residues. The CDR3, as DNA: TGTGCCAGCAGCTTATCTGGTTTAGGGACAGGGGGCGGGGAGACCCAGTACTTC. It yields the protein CASSLSGLGTGGGETQYF. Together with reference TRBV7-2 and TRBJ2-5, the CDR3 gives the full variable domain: GAGVSQSPSNKVTEKGKDVELRCDPISGHTALYWYRQSLGQGLEFLIYFQGNSAPDKSGLPSDRFSAERTGGSVSTLTIQRTQQEDSAVYLCASSLSGLGTGGGETQYFGPGTRLLVL.

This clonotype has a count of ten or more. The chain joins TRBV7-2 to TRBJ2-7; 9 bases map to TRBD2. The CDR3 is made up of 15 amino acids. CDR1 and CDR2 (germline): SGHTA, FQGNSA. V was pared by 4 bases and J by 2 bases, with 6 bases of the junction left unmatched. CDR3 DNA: TGTGCCAGCAGCTCAACTAGCGGGCCCACCTACGAGCAGTACTTC. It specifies CASSSTSGPTYEQYF. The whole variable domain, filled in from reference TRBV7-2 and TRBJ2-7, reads GAGVSQSPSNKVTEKGKDVELRCDPISGHTALYWYRQSLGQGLEFLIYFQGNSAPDKSGLPSDRFSAERTGGSVSTLTIQRTQQEDSAVYLCASSSTSGPTYEQYFGPGTRLTVT.

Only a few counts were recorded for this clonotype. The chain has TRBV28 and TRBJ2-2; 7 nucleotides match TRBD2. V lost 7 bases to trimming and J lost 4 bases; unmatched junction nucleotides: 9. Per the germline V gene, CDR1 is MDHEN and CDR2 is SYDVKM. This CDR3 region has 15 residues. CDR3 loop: CASIGGGRATGELFF. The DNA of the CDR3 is TGTGCCAGCATCGGGGGAGGGCGGGCCACCGGGGAGCTGTTTTTT.

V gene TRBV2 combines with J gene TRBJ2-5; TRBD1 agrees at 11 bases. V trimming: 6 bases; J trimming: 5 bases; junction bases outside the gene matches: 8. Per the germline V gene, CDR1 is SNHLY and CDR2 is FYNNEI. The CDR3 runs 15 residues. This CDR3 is CASRKGQGAAETQYF. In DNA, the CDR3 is TGTGCCAGCAGAAAAGGACAGGGGGCGGCGGAGACCCAGTACTTC.

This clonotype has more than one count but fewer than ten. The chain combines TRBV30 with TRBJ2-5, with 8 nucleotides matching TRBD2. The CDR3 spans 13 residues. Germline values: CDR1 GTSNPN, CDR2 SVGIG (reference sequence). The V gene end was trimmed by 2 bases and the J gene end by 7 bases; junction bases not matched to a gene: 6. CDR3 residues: CAWSIRGGRTQYF. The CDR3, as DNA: TGTGCCTGGAGTATACGGGGGGGGAGGACCCAGTACTTC.

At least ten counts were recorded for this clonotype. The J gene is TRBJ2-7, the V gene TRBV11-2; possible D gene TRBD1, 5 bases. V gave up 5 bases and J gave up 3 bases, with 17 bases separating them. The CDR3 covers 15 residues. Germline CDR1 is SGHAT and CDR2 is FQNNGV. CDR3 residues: CASSATIQADYEQYF. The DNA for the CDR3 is TGTGCCAGCAGCGCTACAATACAGGCAGACTACGAGCAGTACTTC.

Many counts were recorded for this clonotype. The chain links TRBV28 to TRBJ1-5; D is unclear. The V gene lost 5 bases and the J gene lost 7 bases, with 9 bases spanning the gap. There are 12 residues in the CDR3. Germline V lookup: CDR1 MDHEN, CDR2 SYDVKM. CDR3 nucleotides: TGTGCCAGCAGTAATACGAGACAGCCCCAGCATTTT. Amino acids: CASSNTRQPQHF.

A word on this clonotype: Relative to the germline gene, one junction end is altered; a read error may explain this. The CDR3, as DNA: TGTGCCGGCAGTTGGACTAGCCGGAGAAGCTCGAACACCGGGGAGCTGTTTTTT. Encoded protein: CAGSWTSRRSSNTGELFF. The V and J genes are TRBV27 and TRBJ2-2; 8 bases agree with TRBD2. This CDR3 region has 18 residues. Germline V gene lookup returns CDR1 MNHEY and CDR2 SMNVEV (reference sequence).

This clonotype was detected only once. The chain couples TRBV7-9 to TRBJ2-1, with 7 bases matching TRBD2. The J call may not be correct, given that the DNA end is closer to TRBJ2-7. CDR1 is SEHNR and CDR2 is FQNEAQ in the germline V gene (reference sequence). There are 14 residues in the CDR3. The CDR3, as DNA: TGTGCCAGCAGCTTAAGGCGGGAGACGAATGAGCAGTACTTC. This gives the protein CASSLRRETNEQYF.

CDR3 amino acids: CASSSISGTGDDEQYF. The CDR3 DNA sequence: TGCGCCAGCAGCTCTATATCCGGGACAGGGGATGACGAGCAGTACTTC. The genes are TRBV5-1 and TRBJ2-7; TRBD1 matches 10 bases. Looked up from germline, CDR1 is SGHRS and CDR2 is YFSETQ. The CDR3 consists of 16 residues. V dropped 3 bases and J dropped 5; count of bases not matched to a gene: 11.

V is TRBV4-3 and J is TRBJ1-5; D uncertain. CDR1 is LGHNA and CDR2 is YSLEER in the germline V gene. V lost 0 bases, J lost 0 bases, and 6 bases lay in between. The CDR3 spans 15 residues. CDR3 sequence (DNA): TGCGCCAGCAGCCAAGAAAGATATAGCAATCAGCCCCAGCATTTT. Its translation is CASSQERYSNQPQHF.

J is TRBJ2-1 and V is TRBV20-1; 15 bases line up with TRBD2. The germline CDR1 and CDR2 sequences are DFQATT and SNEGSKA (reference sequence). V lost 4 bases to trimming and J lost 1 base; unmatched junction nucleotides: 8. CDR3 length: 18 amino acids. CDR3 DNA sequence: TGCAGTGCTACAGGACTAGCGGGAGGGCCCCATTCCTACAATGAGCAGTTCTTC. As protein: CSATGLAGGPHSYNEQFF.

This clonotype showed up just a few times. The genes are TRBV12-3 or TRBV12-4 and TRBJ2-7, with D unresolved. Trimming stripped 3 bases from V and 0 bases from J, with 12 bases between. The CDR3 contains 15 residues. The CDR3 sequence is CASSFSQESSYEQYF. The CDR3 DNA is TGTGCCAGCAGTTTTAGCCAGGAGAGCTCCTACGAGCAGTACTTC.

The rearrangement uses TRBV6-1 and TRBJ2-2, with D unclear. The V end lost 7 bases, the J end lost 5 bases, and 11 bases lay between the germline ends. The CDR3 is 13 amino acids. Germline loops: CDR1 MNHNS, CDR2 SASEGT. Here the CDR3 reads CASIDTWTGELFF. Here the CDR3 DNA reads TGTGCCAGCATTGACACATGGACCGGGGAGCTGTTTTTT.

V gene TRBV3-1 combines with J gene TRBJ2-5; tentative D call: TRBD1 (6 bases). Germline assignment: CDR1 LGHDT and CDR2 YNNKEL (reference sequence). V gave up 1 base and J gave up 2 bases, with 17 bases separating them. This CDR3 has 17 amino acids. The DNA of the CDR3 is TGTGCCAGCAGCCAAGGTGTGGGTGGACAGACGCAAGAGACCCAGTACTTC. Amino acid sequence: CASSQGVGGQTQETQYF.

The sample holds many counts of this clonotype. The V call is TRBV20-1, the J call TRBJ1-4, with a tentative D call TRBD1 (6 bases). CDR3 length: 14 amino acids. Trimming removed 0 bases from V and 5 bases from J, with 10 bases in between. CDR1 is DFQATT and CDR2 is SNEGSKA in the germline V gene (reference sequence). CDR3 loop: CSAREGAGNEKLFF. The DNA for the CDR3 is TGCAGTGCTAGAGAGGGGGCCGGAAATGAAAAACTGTTTTTT.

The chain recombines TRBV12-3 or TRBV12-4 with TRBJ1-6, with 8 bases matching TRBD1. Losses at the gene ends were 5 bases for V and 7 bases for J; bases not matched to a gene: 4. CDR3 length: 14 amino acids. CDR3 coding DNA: TGTGCCAGCAGTGCGACAGGGGTAAATTCACCCCTCCACTTT. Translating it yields CASSATGVNSPLHF.

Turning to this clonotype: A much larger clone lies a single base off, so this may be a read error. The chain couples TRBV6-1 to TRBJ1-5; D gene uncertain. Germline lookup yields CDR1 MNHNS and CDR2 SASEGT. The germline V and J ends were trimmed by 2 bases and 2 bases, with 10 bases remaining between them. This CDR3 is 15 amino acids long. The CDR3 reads CASSESKVGNQPQHF. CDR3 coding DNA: TGTGCCAGCAGTGAATCTAAAGTTGGCAATCAGCCCCAGCATTTT.